The 25 T cell receptor beta chains below all came from one sample that was sequenced in a study of T cell responses to AZD1222 COVID-19 vaccine. Profiling relied on immunoSEQ multiplex PCR, and the TCRdb table lists in-frame clones only, not all of them. The sample gives 100,000 to 150,000 clones, about nine tenths of which show up once; roughly 7.7% is in the top ten. The material sequenced was peripheral blood, taken on day 0 of AZD1222 vaccination. These receptors all come from an adult in good health.

A single count supports this clone. V gene TRBV10-1 combines with J gene TRBJ2-7; 8 bases fit TRBD1. The ends lost 6 bases at V and 4 bases at J; junction bases unmatched: 14. The CDR3 spans 16 residues. In germline, CDR1 is WNHNN, CDR2 SYGVQD (reference sequence). The CDR3 reads CASSDRTGKVRYEQYF. The CDR3 DNA sequence: TGCGCCAGCAGCGACCGGACAGGGAAAGTTCGTTACGAGCAGTACTTC.

This rearrangement joins TRBV19 to TRBJ2-3, with D unresolved. Germline V gene lookup returns CDR1 LNHDA and CDR2 SQIVND (reference sequence). The CDR3 extends over 14 amino acids. Trimming took off 10 bases at V and 1 base at J, with 15 bases between the two ends. Written as DNA, the CDR3 is TGTGCCACCAGGACCCAAACAGGCACAGATACGCAGTATTTT. Encoded protein: CATRTQTGTDTQYF.

This clone has just one count. The chain carries TRBV7-2 and TRBJ2-7; weak D call: TRBD2 (6 bases). The CDR3 is 16 residues long. V lost 0 bases to trimming and J lost 1 base, with 13 bases between them. Germline lookup yields CDR1 SGHTA and CDR2 FQGNSA. The CDR3 coding sequence is TGTGCCAGCAGCTTAGCAGGCGGGACGCGTTCCTACGAGCAGTACTTC. Its protein product is CASSLAGGTRSYEQYF.

The gene calls are TRBV6-1 and TRBJ1-4, with D tentatively TRBD1 (6 bases). V lost 2 bases, J lost 8 bases, and 15 bases lay in between. The CDR3 is 15 amino acids. The germline V gene has CDR1 MNHNS and CDR2 SASEGT. The CDR3: CASSERGGWGEKLFF. CDR3 DNA sequence: TGTGCCAGCAGTGAAAGGGGGGGATGGGGAGAAAAACTGTTTTTT.

The chain employs TRBV28 and TRBJ2-3; D gene unclear. Between the trimmed V and J ends, which lost 6 bases and 7 bases, there was a span of 8 bases. The CDR3 consists of 11 residues. Germline CDR1 and CDR2: MDHEN and SYDVKM. Written as DNA, the CDR3 is TGTGCCAGCAGAACGCCAAATACGCAGTATTTT. It specifies CASRTPNTQYF.

In DNA form, the CDR3 reads TGTGCCAGCAGGCCACCGGGACAGGGGAGTGGGACCCAGTACTTC. Translation: CASRPPGQGSGTQYF. The chain links TRBV28 to TRBJ2-5; 10 bases line up with TRBD1. Germline V lookup: CDR1 MDHEN, CDR2 SYDVKM. This CDR3 is built from 15 residues. With 6 bases clipped from V and 7 bases from J, the junction kept 11 bases outside the gene matches.

The chain combines TRBV7-2 with TRBJ2-1, with TRBD1 matching over 8 bases. CDR1 is SGHTA and CDR2 is FQGNSA in the germline V gene. The V segment lost 7 bases and the J segment 2 bases; nucleotides outside the gene matches: 7. The CDR3 has 15 residues. CDR3: CASTPGGQAYNEQFF. The CDR3 DNA reads as TGTGCCAGCACCCCAGGGGGACAGGCCTACAATGAGCAGTTCTTC.

The gene calls are TRBV6-5 and TRBJ2-2, with D possibly TRBD1 on 6 matching bases. The germline gives CDR1 MNHEY, CDR2 SVGAGI. CDR3 length: 16 residues. The germline V and J ends were trimmed by 0 bases and 6 bases, with 14 bases remaining between them. The CDR3 spells CASSYSIETGPGELFF. The CDR3 DNA sequence: TGTGCCAGCAGTTACTCAATCGAAACAGGGCCCGGGGAGCTGTTTTTT.

V is TRBV7-3 and J is TRBJ2-7, with D maybe TRBD2 (5 bases). With 5 bases removed from V and 0 bases from J, the gap between germline ends came to 14 bases. Per germline, CDR1 SGHTA and CDR2 FQGTGA. CDR3 length: 15 residues. CDR3 bases: TGTGCCAGCAGCCCAATGCCGGGAAGCTCCTACGAGCAGTACTTC. Translating gives CASSPMPGSSYEQYF.

J is TRBJ2-2 and V is TRBV7-2; D remains ambiguous. The CDR3 has 14 residues. Trimming removed 6 bases at V and 1 base at J, with 9 bases between. In germline, CDR1 is SGHTA, CDR2 FQGNSA. The CDR3 sequence: CASRFGRNTGELFF. The DNA for the CDR3 is TGTGCCAGCAGGTTTGGAAGGAACACCGGGGAGCTGTTTTTT.

The V and J genes are TRBV10-3 and TRBJ2-7; 11 bases align to TRBD1. CDR1 is ENHRY and CDR2 is SYGVKD in the germline V gene. CDR3 size: 13 residues. Trimming at V came to 4 bases and at J to 7 bases, leaving 3 bases not matched to a gene. The CDR3 loop is CAISAGTGGEQYF. In DNA form, the CDR3 reads TGTGCCATCAGTGCAGGGACAGGGGGGGAGCAGTACTTC.

The V call is TRBV4-2, the J call TRBJ1-5; a possible D gene is TRBD1 (6 bases). The CDR3 sequence is 16 residues long. V dropped 0 bases and J dropped 4 bases, with 13 bases sitting between them. Germline V gene data show CDR1 as LGHNA and CDR2 as YNFKEQ. CDR3: CASSQEVRGRNQPQHF. For the CDR3, the DNA is TGTGCCAGCAGCCAAGAGGTCAGGGGACGAAATCAGCCCCAGCATTTT.

The chain employs TRBV2 and TRBJ2-2; D gene unclear. Trimming left V 5 bases short and J 6 bases short, with 13 bases between. The V gene's germline CDR1 is SNHLY and CDR2 FYNNEI. This CDR3 region has 14 residues. CDR3 sequence reads: CASSRWGEAGELFF. CDR3 coding DNA: TGTGCCAGCAGTAGGTGGGGTGAGGCCGGGGAGCTGTTTTTT. Full variable domain (rest looked up from reference TRBV2 and TRBJ2-2): EPEVTQTPSHQVTQMGQEVILRCVPISNHLYFYWYRQILGQKVEFLVSFYNNEISEKSEIFDDQFSVERPDGSNFTLKIRSTKLEDSAMYFCASSRWGEAGELFFGEGSRLTVL.

The chain is built from TRBV5-6 and TRBJ2-7; 7 bases map to TRBD2. The CDR3 loop spans 14 amino acids. From germline, CDR1 is SGHDT and CDR2 YYEEEE. V lost 3 bases, J lost 6 bases, and 9 bases stayed unmatched. CDR3 DNA: TGTGCCAGCAGCTCGGAGGGAGGGAGGGCCGAGCAGTACTTC. Its protein product is CASSSEGGRAEQYF.

This clone was recorded only once. The V call is TRBV5-1, the J call TRBJ2-2; a possible D gene is TRBD1 (5 bases). The CDR3 sequence is 14 residues long. Germline CDR1 reads SGHRS; CDR2 reads YFSETQ. The V end was cut by 3 bases, the J end by 6 bases, with 12 bases between. CDR3 in amino acids: CASSSGRGAGELFF. The CDR3 bases are TGCGCCAGCAGCTCTGGTAGGGGCGCCGGGGAGCTGTTTTTT. The entire variable domain, with the rest obtained from reference TRBV5-1 and TRBJ2-2, is as follows: KAGVTQTPRYLIKTRGQQVTLSCSPISGHRSVSWYQQTPGQGLQFLFEYFSETQRNKGNFPGRFSGRQFSNSRSEMNVSTLELGDSALYLCASSSGRGAGELFFGEGSRLTVL.

The chain links TRBV7-2 to TRBJ2-7; TRBD1 or TRBD2 may be the D gene (5 bases each). CDR1 and CDR2 (germline): SGHTA, FQGNSA. V dropped 5 bases and J dropped 0 bases, with 14 bases sitting between them. The length of the CDR3 is 15 residues. In DNA form, the CDR3 reads TGTGCCAGCAGCCTTATGGGGGTTAGCTCCTACGAGCAGTACTTC. Encoded protein: CASSLMGVSSYEQYF.

The chain joins TRBV11-3 to TRBJ2-7; D is perhaps TRBD2 (5 bases). The CDR3 has 13 residues. Germline CDR1 is SGHNT and CDR2 is YENEEA. V was clipped by 1 base and J by 2 bases, with 6 bases between them. The CDR3: CASSLGEPYEQYF. For the CDR3, the DNA is TGTGCCAGCAGCTTAGGGGAGCCCTACGAGCAGTACTTC.

V usage is TRBV4-1 and J usage is TRBJ2-3, with 15 bases matching TRBD2. Germline loops: CDR1 MGHRA, CDR2 YSYEKL. Germline trimming cut 5 bases from V and 3 bases from J; bases unmatched to any gene: 9. The CDR3 has 18 residues. CDR3 region: CASSTSGLAGGGTDTQYF. The DNA of the CDR3 is TGCGCCAGCAGCACCTCCGGACTAGCGGGAGGGGGTACAGATACGCAGTATTTT.

This clone was picked up one time. Mismatch with germline at one junction end may stem from a read error. The chain carries TRBV19 and TRBJ2-7; the match to TRBD1 covers 8 bases. The CDR3 totals 14 residues. Per the germline V gene, CDR1 is LNHDA and CDR2 is SQIVND (reference sequence). CDR3 region: CASSLDRGLYEQYF. The CDR3 DNA sequence: TGTGCCAGTAGTTTAGACAGGGGCCTCTACGAGCAGTACTTC.

The chain joins TRBV6-5 to TRBJ1-2; 10 bases align to TRBD1. CDR1 and CDR2 (germline): MNHEY, SVGAGI. With V trimmed by 8 bases and J by 8 bases, 8 bases remained unmatched. The CDR3 loop spans 13 amino acids. CDR3 amino acids: CASRLDRGEGYTF. The CDR3 DNA reads TGTGCCAGCCGATTGGACAGGGGGGAAGGCTACACCTTC.

The CDR3 is CASGQGRTYEQYF. The CDR3 nucleotides read TGTGCCAGTGGACAGGGGAGAACTTACGAGCAGTACTTC. The gene calls are TRBV6-5 and TRBJ2-7; 9 bases line up with TRBD1. This CDR3 comprises 13 residues. The germline V gene encodes CDR1 MNHEY and CDR2 SVGAGI. V shed 9 bases, J shed 4 bases, and the junction held 7 bases outside the gene matches.

This clone occurred a few times. The chain uses TRBV28 and TRBJ2-7, with D possibly matching TRBD2 (6 bases). The V end was cut by 6 bases, the J end by 0 bases, with 12 bases between. This CDR3 is built from 14 residues. Germline assignment: CDR1 MDHEN and CDR2 SYDVKM. The CDR3 loop reads CASRLIGSSYEQYF. CDR3 sequence (DNA): TGTGCCAGCAGACTGATCGGGAGCTCCTACGAGCAGTACTTC.

CDR3 sequence reads: CASSQERARGSYEQYF. CDR3 coding DNA: TGCGCCAGCAGTCAAGAGAGGGCAAGGGGCTCCTACGAGCAGTACTTC. The chain carries TRBV23-1 and TRBJ2-7; D may match TRBD1 or TRBD2 (5 bases each). TRBV23-1 is labeled an ORF, and its function is uncertain. This CDR3 contains 16 residues. Trimming removed 2 bases at V and 0 bases at J, with 14 bases between.

J is TRBJ2-5 and V is TRBV7-2, with 8 bases fitting TRBD2. Germline CDR1 is SGHTA and CDR2 is FQGNSA. This CDR3 region has 14 residues. V lost 2 bases and J lost 5; bases outside the gene matches: 4. Here the CDR3 DNA reads TGTGCCAGCAGCTTACAAACGGGAGGGGAGACCCAGTACTTC. Its protein product is CASSLQTGGETQYF.

The genes are TRBV5-1 and TRBJ2-7, with TRBD1 as a possible D gene (5 bases). The CDR3 has 15 residues. V lost 0 bases and J lost 5, with 15 bases in between. Germline loops: CDR1 SGHRS, CDR2 YFSETQ. The CDR3 sequence is CASSLAGQGEDEQYF. CDR3 nucleotides: TGCGCCAGCAGCTTGGCCGGGCAGGGTGAAGACGAGCAGTACTTC.